One sample yielded the 26 T cell receptor beta chains listed below, sequenced in a study of molecular identifiers for immune sequencing clone quantification. TCRdb called the PCR reads again in MiXCR, with one record for every CDR3 protein. The data contain 490,000 or so distinct CDR3 sequences, about a quarter of them singletons. Sequencing was done on a sample of naive CD8+ T cells from blood, with Jurkat cell RNA spiked in. Regarding subset: FACS-sorted CD8+CD4-CCR7+CD45RA+ naive T cells. These receptors all stem from a human donor in good health. Some libraries in this study had Jurkat cell RNA spiked in.

This clonotype was detected ten times or more. The J gene is TRBJ1-5, the V gene TRBV27; 7 bases agree with TRBD1. Germline V gives CDR1 MNHEY, CDR2 SMNVEV (reference sequence). With 5 bases clipped from V and 3 bases from J, the junction kept 4 bases outside the gene matches. The length of the CDR3 is 14 residues. The CDR3 sequence: CASSPGGPNQPQHF. CDR3 sequence (DNA): TGTGCCAGCAGTCCAGGGGGACCCAATCAGCCCCAGCATTTT.

This clonotype was counted at least ten times. The genes are TRBV20-1 and TRBJ1-1, with D possibly matching TRBD1 (5 bases). Trimming left V 2 bases short and J 4 bases short, with 11 bases between. The CDR3 extends over 13 amino acids. Per the germline V gene, CDR1 is DFQATT and CDR2 is SNEGSKA (reference sequence). CDR3 DNA sequence: TGCAGTGCTAGACGAGGGGATGGCACTGAAGCTTTCTTT. Its protein product is CSARRGDGTEAFF.

This rearrangement joins TRBV2 to TRBJ2-2; 8 nucleotides match TRBD2. V dropped 9 bases and J dropped 4; count of bases not matched to a gene: 10. Germline values: CDR1 SNHLY, CDR2 FYNNEI. The CDR3 spans 15 residues. The CDR3 DNA follows: TGTGCCAGTGGGAAGGAGCGGGAGAGCACCGGGGAGCTGTTTTTT. Protein sequence: CASGKERESTGELFF.

This clonotype appeared once. A much larger clone sits a single nucleotide away, making a read error possible. The chain couples TRBV4-3 to TRBJ2-7; D uncertain. Germline CDR1 and CDR2: LGHNA and YSLEER. The length of the CDR3 is 14 residues. The CDR3 nucleotides are TGCGCCTGCAGCCAAGATACGACCTCCTACGAGCAGTACTTC. Translated: CACSQDTTSYEQYF.

This clonotype was recorded many times. The chain carries TRBV6-2 or TRBV6-3 and TRBJ1-1; 7 nucleotides line up with TRBD1. CDR3 length equals 13 residues. The ends lost 5 bases at V and 7 bases at J; junction bases unmatched: 7. CDR1 is MNHEY, CDR2 SVGEGT, per germline. In nucleotides, the CDR3 is TGTGCCAGCAGTGCAGGGGGGAGAATTGAAGCTTTCTTT. It yields the protein CASSAGGRIEAFF.

The chain carries TRBV19 and TRBJ1-1; TRBD1 might be the D (5 bases). V lost 3 bases and J lost 1, with 12 bases in between. CDR1 and CDR2 (germline): LNHDA, SQIVND (reference sequence). This CDR3 comprises 15 residues. In DNA form, the CDR3 reads TGTGCCAGTAGTATCCGGGGGGATAAGAACACTGAAGCTTTCTTT. This translates into CASSIRGDKNTEAFF.

This clonotype was detected many times. J is TRBJ2-6 and V is TRBV19; no firm D call. This CDR3 is 17 amino acids long. In germline, CDR1 is LNHDA, CDR2 SQIVND (reference sequence). V was cut by 1 base and J by 5 bases, with 15 bases left in between. CDR3 bases: TGTGCCAGTAGTATAGGGCCCCAATACGACTGGGCCAACGTCCTGACTTTC. Its protein product is CASSIGPQYDWANVLTF.

This clonotype was detected a few times. This chain joins TRBV10-3 and TRBJ2-2; weak D call: TRBD1 (5 bases). The CDR3 totals 14 residues. The ends were cut back, 8 bases at V and 0 bases at J, with 10 bases in the middle. CDR1 ENHRY and CDR2 SYGVKD come from the germline V gene. The chain's CDR3 is CAILGHTNTGELFF. CDR3 coding DNA: TGTGCCATCCTCGGACATACGAACACCGGGGAGCTGTTTTTT.

On this clonotype itself: A read error may be the cause here, since a much bigger clone is one base away. This chain connects TRBV6-5 to TRBJ1-1, with no clear D. The germline gives CDR1 MNHEY, CDR2 SVGAGI. The CDR3 contains 15 residues. DNA for the CDR3: TGTGCCAGCAGTTACTCCGGTTCCGGTCCCACTAAAGCTTTCTTT. Its translation is CASSYSGSGPTKAFF.

This chain joins TRBV27 and TRBJ2-3; no firm D call. Germline-derived CDR1 and CDR2 are MNHEY and SMNVEV (reference sequence). The V end lost 0 bases, the J end lost 5 bases, and 12 bases lay between the germline ends. This CDR3 has 15 residues. CDR3 protein: CASSLSSIPGDTQYF. CDR3 in DNA: TGTGCCAGCAGTTTATCGTCCATCCCGGGAGATACGCAGTATTTT.

This clonotype was observed a few times. The chain joins TRBV4-3 to TRBJ1-2, with D maybe TRBD1 (5 bases). CDR3 length: 18 amino acids. Trimming removed 0 bases from V and 4 bases from J, with 21 bases in between. In germline, CDR1 is LGHNA, CDR2 YSLEER. The CDR3 region is CASSQDRAGRSFIYGYTF. Here the CDR3 DNA reads TGCGCCAGCAGCCAAGATCGGGCAGGGCGCTCCTTTATCTATGGCTACACCTTC.

This clonotype was seen a few times. The J gene is TRBJ2-1, the V gene TRBV4-1; weak D call: TRBD1 (7 bases). The CDR3 is 14 residues long. Germline CDR1 and CDR2: MGHRA and YSYEKL. Trimming took off 4 bases at V and 10 bases at J, with 17 bases between the two ends. CDR3 DNA: TGCGCCAGCAGCCGGATCGAGGGGGGACAGGAGCAGTTCTTC. Translated: CASSRIEGGQEQFF.

This clonotype was counted at least ten times. The chain carries TRBV4-2 and TRBJ1-1; D gene unclear. Deletions cut 4 bases from V and 1 base from J, with 7 bases between. The CDR3 has 13 residues. Germline V gene data show CDR1 as LGHNA and CDR2 as YNFKEQ. The DNA of the CDR3 is TGTGCCAGCAGCCCGACATCGAACACTGAAGCTTTCTTT. This sequence encodes CASSPTSNTEAFF.

For this clonotype: Likely a read error: the CDR3 ends without its conserved phenylalanine or tryptophan. This chain connects TRBV27 to TRBJ2-5; 8 nucleotides agree with TRBD2. The CDR3 is made up of 14 amino acids. V gave up 4 bases and J gave up 1 base; unmatched junction bases: 2. The germline CDR1 and CDR2 sequences are MNHEY and SMNVEV (reference sequence). The DNA for the CDR3 is TGTGCCAGCAGTTCCGGACTAGCCCAAGAGACCCAGTACTGC. Translation: CASSSGLAQETQYC.

A word on this clonotype: A much larger clonotype is one base distant, so this may be a read error. This CDR3 reads CASSEVSSVSYEQYF. CDR3 nucleotide sequence: TGTGCCAGCAGTGAAGTCTCGTCAGTCTCCTACGAGCAGTACTTC. The V and J genes are TRBV2 and TRBJ2-7; D unclear. The CDR3 has 15 amino acids. CDR1 and CDR2 (germline): SNHLY, FYNNEI. V lost 1 base and J lost 0, with 10 bases in between. The variable domain in full, completed from reference TRBV2 and TRBJ2-7, reads EPEVTQTPSHQVTQMGQEVILRCVPISNHLYFYWYRQILGQKVEFLVSFYNNEISEKSEIFDDQFSVERPDGSNFTLKIRSTKLEDSAMYFCASSEVSSVSYEQYFGPGTRLTVT.

This clonotype appeared many times. The genes are TRBV20-1 and TRBJ1-1; D call uncertain. Looked up from germline, CDR1 is DFQATT and CDR2 is SNEGSKA (reference sequence). This CDR3 contains 13 residues. The V and J ends lost 2 bases and 3 bases respectively, with 10 bases between them. The CDR3 nucleotides read TGCAGTGCTAGACGCGGGGAATACACTGAAGCTTTCTTT. Residues: CSARRGEYTEAFF.

This clonotype appeared a few times. The rearrangement links TRBV6-2 or TRBV6-3 to TRBJ2-1; no clear D. The CDR3 totals 12 residues. In germline, CDR1 is MNHEY, CDR2 SVGEGT. The V and J ends lost 5 bases and 7 bases respectively, with 9 bases between them. In DNA form, the CDR3 reads TGTGCCAGCAGTCCCCTGAGGAATGAGCAGTTCTTC. Its translation is CASSPLRNEQFF.

This clonotype was observed many times. The V call is TRBV5-1, the J call TRBJ2-3; weak D call: TRBD2 (6 bases). The CDR3 extends over 18 amino acids. The V gene's germline CDR1 is SGHRS and CDR2 YFSETQ. V lost 4 bases and J lost 6, with 27 bases in between. CDR3 sequence: CASSPGGARIKRGDTQYF. The CDR3, as DNA: TGCGCCAGCAGCCCTGGCGGGGCCCGCATTAAACGGGGGGATACGCAGTATTTT.

With respect to this clonotype: One end of the junction is discordant with germline, which a read error may explain. The chain carries TRBV28 and TRBJ1-2; the D is unclear. The CDR3 totals 14 residues. Germline CDR1 is MDHEN and CDR2 is SYDVKM. The CDR3 sequence is CVSETPKGIHGYTF. CDR3 in DNA: TGTGTCAGCGAAACCCCAAAGGGAATACATGGCTACACCTTC.

This clonotype was recorded once. This rearrangement joins TRBV4-3 to TRBJ1-2; D uncertain. The germline V gene encodes CDR1 LGHNA and CDR2 YSLEER. V was trimmed by 5 bases and J by 2 bases, leaving 15 bases between them. The CDR3 is 15 amino acids. CDR3 region: CASSAGTNINYGYTF. DNA of the CDR3: TGCGCCAGCAGCGCGGGAACGAATATAAACTATGGCTACACCTTC.

This clonotype turned up a few times. The chain uses TRBV12-3 or TRBV12-4 and TRBJ2-3; the match to TRBD2 covers 8 bases. The CDR3 covers 11 residues. The ends lost 6 bases at V and 11 bases at J; junction bases unmatched: 4. The CDR3 is CASSRTSMQYF. DNA for the CDR3: TGTGCCAGCAGCAGGACTAGCATGCAGTATTTT.

V usage is TRBV4-3 and J usage is TRBJ1-4, with D unresolved. This CDR3 has 15 amino acids. Per germline, CDR1 LGHNA and CDR2 YSLEER. The V end lost 0 bases, the J end lost 4 bases, and 9 bases lay between the germline ends. CDR3 in amino acids: CASSQDWAVNEKLFF. The DNA for the CDR3 is TGCGCCAGCAGCCAAGATTGGGCCGTTAATGAAAAACTGTTTTTT.

This clonotype was observed at least ten times. The chain links TRBV2 to TRBJ2-3, with TRBD2 matching 7 bases. Germline loops: CDR1 SNHLY, CDR2 FYNNEI. The CDR3 covers 15 residues. J gave up 0 bases and V 4 bases, and 4 bases lay outside the gene matches. The CDR3 nucleotides read TGTGCCAGCAGTGTGGGGCGGGGGAGCACAGATACGCAGTATTTT. Its protein product is CASSVGRGSTDTQYF.

This clonotype has a count of ten or more. This chain joins TRBV14 and TRBJ2-3; TRBD2 agrees at 10 bases. V lost 0 bases to trimming and J lost 1 base; unmatched junction nucleotides: 4. Germline-derived CDR1 and CDR2 are SGHDN and FVKESK. This CDR3 has 17 residues. CDR3 nucleotide sequence: TGTGCCAGCAGCCAAGACCCGCTAGCGGGAGGCACAGATACGCAGTATTTT. This sequence encodes CASSQDPLAGGTDTQYF.

The genes are TRBV27 and TRBJ2-3, with a tentative D call TRBD2 (5 bases). Trimming left V 7 bases short and J 1 base short, with 15 bases between. The CDR3 has 15 amino acids. The germline V gene has CDR1 MNHEY and CDR2 SMNVEV (reference sequence). The DNA for the CDR3 is TGTGCCAGCACCACTAGGACGGGCGGCACAGATACGCAGTATTTT. Protein sequence: CASTTRTGGTDTQYF.

The V call is TRBV5-1, the J call TRBJ2-7; 9 bases agree with TRBD1. Germline V gene lookup returns CDR1 SGHRS and CDR2 YFSETQ. The CDR3 sequence is 15 residues long. The ends lost 3 bases at V and 5 bases at J; junction bases unmatched: 9. This chain's CDR3 is CASSYPRTGADEQYF. The CDR3 nucleotides are TGCGCCAGCAGCTACCCCAGGACAGGGGCTGACGAGCAGTACTTC. The complete variable domain, with remaining parts taken from reference TRBV5-1 and TRBJ2-7, reads KAGVTQTPRYLIKTRGQQVTLSCSPISGHRSVSWYQQTPGQGLQFLFEYFSETQRNKGNFPGRFSGRQFSNSRSEMNVSTLELGDSALYLCASSYPRTGADEQYFGPGTRLTVT.